This entry concerns a single T cell receptor (beta chain). Its antigen is currently unknown. Other DNA sequences of this sample code for an identical CDR3. Assay used: immunoSEQ multiplex PCR; TCRdb lists only in-frame clones, some missing. Counted here are more than 75,000 clones, about 70% occurring once; the ten biggest clones make up roughly 2.8%. The entry originates in a study of radiotherapy plus CTLA-4 blockade in lung cancer. Study results and caveats: Blood saw expansion of tumor-derived TCR clones after radiotherapy plus ipilimumab.

The TCR was taken from a human donor with non-small cell lung cancer who had a partial response to radiotherapy plus ipilimumab. Some clones in this sample may be carry-over from other donors' samples. The input for sequencing was peripheral blood, taken from a patient treated with radiotherapy plus ipilimumab.

In DNA, the CDR3 is TGTGCCAGCAGCTTTGGGGGGATCTCCTACGAGCAGTACTTC. It yields the protein CASSFGGISYEQYF. The chain recombines TRBV7-2 with TRBJ2-7; tentatively, D is TRBD2 (6 bases). The germline CDR1 and CDR2 sequences are SGHTA and FQGNSA. The CDR3 has 14 residues. Trimming shortened V by 3 bases and J by 0 bases, and 9 bases separated the two germline ends. Drawing the rest from reference TRBV7-2 and TRBJ2-7, the complete variable domain is GAGVSQSPSNKVTEKGKDVELRCDPISGHTALYWYRQSLGQGLEFLIYFQGNSAPDKSGLPSDRFSAERTGGSVSTLTIQRTQQEDSAVYLCASSFGGISYEQYFGPGTRLTVT.